Here is one T cell receptor beta chain with its context. Its target is unknown. Using triplicate sorts, 300,000 cells were collected each time from every CD8+ T cell subset. This entry comes from a study of CXCR3-negative and CXCR3-positive naive CD8 T cells. The authors made the TRB cDNA libraries by 5' RACE using UMI labels. TCRdb reprocessed the 5' RACE reads; each CDR3 protein has one entry and no DNA is given. Its table records roughly 120,000 distinct CDR3 sequences. Study-wide results and limits: High diversity, comparable across both naive subsets, contrasted with much lower diversity in memory CD8+ cells. Compared with CXCR3-negative naive cells, CXCR3-positive naive cells showed more hydrophobic TRB CDR3s.

CDR1 is DFQATT and CDR2 is SNEGSKA in the germline V gene (reference sequence). CDR3 size: 14 residues. Sequencing input: naive CXCR3+ CD8+ T cells from blood. Sample subset: CD45RO-CCR7+CD27+CD95- naive CD8+ T cells expressing CXCR3 (TNR3+). The chain recombines TRBV20-1 with TRBJ2-1; the D gene TCRdb calls, TRBD2, cannot be checked with no DNA. The sequence derives from a human donor in good health. Some clones in this sample may be carry-over from other donors' samples. CDR3 sequence: CSARVLAGGHEQFF.